Sequencing of this T cell receptor beta chain was carried out in a study of neurological immune-mediated disorders (dated by TCRdb to the late 2010s). With regard to the full study: The study compared peripheral blood TCR-beta repertoires of HTLV-I-associated myelopathy (HAM/TSP) patients, multiple sclerosis patients and healthy controls using UMI-based sequencing. Alongside PBMC samples, the set of about 100 TCR-beta libraries contained longitudinal samples, technical triplicates, and paired CD4+ and CD8+ T-cell subsets that had been sorted. To precisely calculate how much the frequency of each individual clone varied, libraries were sequenced in technical triplicate. Of the approximately 70 subjects in the cohort, around 15 were HAM/TSP patients, some 34 were multiple sclerosis patients, and around 20 were healthy controls. Broad study findings and their caveats: TCR clonal expansion was highest in HAM/TSP patients and lowest in MS patients, with MS patients falling below even healthy controls. No identical CDR3 amino acid sequences were found to be shared among expanded clones across subjects, suggesting that TCR-beta repertoires were private in all groups.

cDNA synthesis used template-switch 5'RACE with a primer carrying a 10-nucleotide random unique molecular identifier tagging each TCR transcript. Over 170 million TCR-beta sequences, covering 15-18 subjects, were produced in each sequencing run. Total RNA was extracted with the RNeasy kit. Using the KAPA Real-time Library Amplification kit, TCR-beta VDJ regions were amplified with primers for the TCR constant region and the 5'RACE anchor. Sample indexes and Illumina adaptors were added in a first PCR, after which library yield was increased in a second PCR. After Ampure bead purification, the roughly 650 bp TCR product was size-selected on a 2% E-gel SizeSelection system. Before pooling, libraries had their quality checked on a Bioanalyzer, their concentration measured with Qubit, and their quantity determined with the Kapa Library Quantification kit. Libraries were sequenced paired-end 2 x 150 bp on an Illumina HiSeq 2500. To increase sequence diversity, about 25-31% phiX was spiked into each library pool. In the original analysis: The quality-filtered reads were processed with the UMI-based MiGEC pipeline, whose error correction step removed more than 75% of the raw TCR sequences. IMGT germline references were used for aligning VDJ genes, and each clonotype was defined as a unique CDR3 amino acid sequence together with its V-J genes. VDJtools evaluated clonal expansion, Shannon diversity and CDR3 relatedness (CalcPairwiseDistances, ClusterSamples); CLCbio workbench built phylogenetic trees. Expanded clones were defined as having at least 8 unique UMIs, based on coefficient-of-variation modelling across technical triplicates. TCRdb applied fastp at Q25 and MiXCR to the public reads, then kept only in-frame beta chains. Rows are combined by CDR3 protein, so each entry shows the most common genes and DNA. The V and J calls, along with clone size, are taken from TCRdb and not from the paper's own processing. The sample profile shows approximately 28,000 distinct CDR3 sequences; around 17% of them were found once. Clones ranked in the top ten supply 4% to 5% of the sample.

CDR1 MGHDK and CDR2 SYGVNS are derived from the germline V gene. For this chain, trimming is 8 bases at the V end and 5 bases at the J end, and the number of junction bases without a gene match is 3. Including cysteine and phenylalanine, the CDR3 has 13 amino acids. Only the CDR3 part of the read is kept: 39 bases, read in frame from the first base. In this sample, this clonotype turned up many times. Its antigen remains unidentified. One base away there is no much larger clone; base qualities are not given. The intended sense of this specimen's time point label: technical triplicate 3. Sorted-subset TCR libraries were prepared from some 940,000 sorted CD4+ or CD8+ T cells. PBMCs were separated from peripheral blood using Ficoll-Hypaque density gradient centrifugation and then cryopreserved in liquid nitrogen. Paired sorted CD4+ and CD8+ subsets came from healthy controls, HAM/TSP patients and MS patients.

The source material was CD4+ T cells from blood. The receptor's source is a female donor with HTLV-1-associated myelopathy (HAM/TSP). The chain was built from TRBV25-1 and TRBJ2-5; 12 nucleotides in the junction match TRBD2. The DNA is as follows: TGTGCCAGCGGTCTAGCGGGAGGGGAGACCCAGTACTTC. Translated, it gives CASGLAGGETQYF.